This T cell receptor beta chain is drawn from a study of T cells in lung cancer brain metastases. About this clone: Antigen unknown.

Between roughly 2 and 5 ug genomic DNA went in, equal for pairs. Data came from immunoSEQ multiplex PCR; TCRdb stores just in-frame clones and leaves some out. This table has about 4,200 clones, 80% to 90% appearing once. Tumor areas were macrodissected from a few deparaffinized, unstained about 10 um sections guided by marked H&E slides. Germline CDR1 and CDR2: LNHDA and SQIVND (reference sequence). V lost 4 bases, J lost 7 bases, and 8 bases stayed unmatched. This CDR3 is 15 amino acids long. Notes on the study in general: Few clones were shared between paired lesions (mean Morisita 0.23); most were lesion-specific. Brain metastasis T cell infiltration was not adjusted for preoperative corticosteroid effects.

This chain connects TRBV19 to TRBJ1-5; 9 bases map to TRBD1. What was sequenced was tumor tissue from the primary lung tumor. The receptor was isolated from a man aged 60 to 69 with non-small cell lung cancer. CDR3 DNA sequence: TGTGCCAGTAGTACCACCGGGACAGGGCGGCAGCCCCAGCATTTT. Translated: CASSTTGTGRQPQHF. Using reference TRBV19 and TRBJ1-5 for the parts outside the CDR3, the full variable domain is DGGITQSPKYLFRKEGQNVTLSCEQNLNHDAMYWYRQDPGQGLRLIYYSQIVNDFQKGDIAEGYSVSREKKESFPLTVTSAQKNPTAFYLCASSTTGTGRQPQHFGDGTRLSIL.